Listed here are 9 T cell receptor beta chains from one sample, sequenced in a study of technical replicates of blood from a handful of donors. Sequenced by immunoSEQ multiplex PCR; TCRdb stores in-frame clones only, minus some. This table holds fewer than 75,000 clones, 93% found once. The sample was T cells isolated from PBMCs. All receptors come from a human donor in good health.

In its sample, this clone was seen once. The V call is TRBV2, the J call TRBJ2-2; D might be TRBD2 (6 bases). V lost 7 bases and J lost 4, with 25 bases in between. Germline loops: CDR1 SNHLY, CDR2 FYNNEI. The CDR3 consists of 18 residues. The CDR3 nucleotides are TGTGCCAGCATGAGGACGGGTGGAGCGGGTCGGGTCACCGGGGAGCTGTTTTTT. Its protein product is CASMRTGGAGRVTGELFF.

This clone turned up a few times. The rearrangement uses TRBV11-2 and TRBJ1-2, with 12 bases that match TRBD1. V lost 5 bases and J lost 4; bases outside the gene matches: 11. Germline V gene data show CDR1 as SGHAT and CDR2 as FQNNGV. The CDR3 consists of 17 residues. This CDR3 reads CASSVSRDRGLFYGYTF. CDR3 nucleotide sequence: TGTGCCAGCAGCGTCTCTCGGGACAGGGGGCTCTTCTATGGCTACACCTTC.

The chain links TRBV6-1 to TRBJ2-1; 10 positions match TRBD2. The CDR3 consists of 17 residues. Germline CDR1 and CDR2: MNHNS and SASEGT. V dropped 4 bases and J dropped 5; count of bases not matched to a gene: 11. The CDR3 here is CASSVPPSGRRDNEQFF. CDR3 nucleotide sequence: TGTGCCAGCAGTGTCCCTCCTAGCGGGAGAAGGGACAATGAGCAGTTCTTC.

The chain employs TRBV5-1 and TRBJ2-1; no clear D. V was trimmed by 2 bases and J by 5 bases, leaving 11 bases between them. The CDR3 totals 14 residues. The germline gives CDR1 SGHRS, CDR2 YFSETQ. Here the CDR3 DNA reads TGCGCCAGCAGCTTATTTGACACCAACAATGAGCAGTTCTTC. Protein product: CASSLFDTNNEQFF.

The chain couples TRBV6-4 to TRBJ2-1; D call uncertain. Between the trimmed V and J ends, which lost 6 bases and 0 bases, there was a span of 18 bases. This CDR3 spans 17 amino acids. Germline CDR1 MRHNA, CDR2 SNTAGT. CDR3 region: CASRHQRRGSSYNEQFF. DNA for the CDR3: TGTGCCAGCAGGCATCAAAGACGAGGAAGCTCCTACAATGAGCAGTTCTTC.

The chain joins TRBV20-1 to TRBJ2-7; perhaps TRBD2 as D (5 bases). V shed 0 bases and J shed 7 bases, with 7 bases lying between them. The CDR3 contains 11 residues. From germline, CDR1 is DFQATT and CDR2 SNEGSKA (reference sequence). The CDR3 sequence is CSARDEREQYF. The CDR3, as DNA: TGCAGTGCTAGAGATGAGCGGGAGCAGTACTTC.

A few counts support this clone. This rearrangement joins TRBV6-4 to TRBJ2-3, with 7 bases identical to TRBD2. This CDR3 spans 15 amino acids. CDR1 MRHNA and CDR2 SNTAGT come from the germline V gene. V trimming: 3 bases; J trimming: 1 base; junction bases outside the gene matches: 4. In nucleotides, the CDR3 is TGTGCCAGCAGTGAGAGGAGCGGGGGCACAGATACGCAGTATTTT. Translation gives CASSERSGGTDTQYF.

The chain couples TRBV30 to TRBJ2-7, with a weak D call TRBD1 (7 bases). The CDR3 has 14 amino acids. The germline V gene encodes CDR1 GTSNPN and CDR2 SVGIG (reference sequence). Trimming took off 5 bases at V and 6 bases at J, with 20 bases between the two ends. This chain's CDR3 is CAWGGAGGFSEQYF. In nucleotides, the CDR3 is TGTGCCTGGGGAGGGGCAGGGGGGTTTTCCGAGCAGTACTTC.

The chain links TRBV28 to TRBJ2-3; TRBD2 aligns across 12 bases. Germline CDR1 and CDR2: MDHEN and SYDVKM. The CDR3 loop spans 15 amino acids. V lost 5 bases, J lost 4 bases, and 4 bases stayed unmatched. The CDR3 is CASSLTSGSSDTQYF. The CDR3 region has the DNA TGTGCCAGCAGTCTGACTAGCGGGAGTTCAGATACGCAGTATTTT.